The 18 T cell receptor beta chains listed next were all sequenced from one sample in a study of CD8 T cells in Susac syndrome. An input of about 0.45 to 1 ug of RNA was subjected to reverse transcription using random hexamers. Using its own MiXCR run on the immunoSEQ multiplex PCR reads, TCRdb lists one record per CDR3 protein. This sample has approximately 230,000 distinct CDR3 sequences; 93% occur once, and the top ten carry 0.065% to 0.08%. The sample was CD4+ T cells from PBMCs. These receptors originate from a human donor with multiple sclerosis.

The chain couples TRBV13 to TRBJ2-5; no clear D gene. V was trimmed by 5 bases and J by 1 base, leaving 11 bases between them. Germline V CDR1 and CDR2: PRHDT, FYEKMQ (reference sequence). The CDR3 extends over 14 amino acids. CDR3 in amino acids: CASSPNSLQETQYF. The CDR3 coding sequence is TGTGCCAGCAGCCCGAACAGCCTCCAAGAGACCCAGTACTTC.

This sequence joins TRBV29-1 and TRBJ1-2; the match to TRBD1 covers 7 bases. The V and J ends lost 6 bases and 1 base, in that order; junction bases with no gene match: 8. This CDR3 comprises 14 residues. Germline V lookup: CDR1 SQVTM, CDR2 ANQGSEA. The CDR3, as DNA: TGCAGCGTGAACCGACAGGGTGGTAACTATGGCTACACCTTC. Amino acid sequence: CSVNRQGGNYGYTF.

The gene calls are TRBV24-1 and TRBJ2-5; no reliable D call. The CDR3 has 12 amino acids. The germline V gene has CDR1 KGHDR and CDR2 SFDVKD. The V and J ends lost 6 bases and 4 bases respectively, with 8 bases between them. This CDR3 is CATSSLGETQYF. DNA of the CDR3: TGTGCCACCAGTAGTCTGGGAGAGACCCAGTACTTC.

CDR3 nucleotides: TGTGCCAGCAGTTACATTGGGGGGGAGACCCAGTACTTC. Its protein product is CASSYIGGETQYF. The V and J genes are TRBV6-2 or TRBV6-3 and TRBJ2-5; TRBD2 might be the D (6 bases). Trimming stripped 2 bases from V and 5 bases from J, with 9 bases between. Per germline, CDR1 MNHEY and CDR2 SVGEGT. This CDR3 has 13 amino acids.

This chain links TRBV9 with TRBJ1-1, with D unresolved. The V end lost 2 bases, the J end lost 3 bases, and 8 bases lay between the germline ends. There are 13 residues in the CDR3. Germline lookup yields CDR1 SGDLS and CDR2 YYNGEE. The CDR3 loop is CASSVGGDTEAFF. CDR3 sequence (DNA): TGTGCCAGCAGCGTTGGTGGGGACACTGAAGCTTTCTTT.

This clonotype was seen once. The gene calls are TRBV6-5 and TRBJ1-2; TRBD1 is a possible D gene (5 bases). The CDR3 totals 16 residues. Deletions cut 0 bases from V and 3 bases from J, with 14 bases between. Germline CDR1 and CDR2: MNHEY and SVGAGI. The CDR3 loop is CASSYSTVTGYYGYTF. The CDR3 DNA follows: TGTGCCAGCAGTTACTCAACGGTCACAGGTTACTATGGCTACACCTTC.

The V call is TRBV27, the J call TRBJ2-3, with 9 bases lining up with TRBD2. With 0 bases clipped from V and 5 bases from J, the junction kept 9 bases outside the gene matches. Germline values: CDR1 MNHEY, CDR2 SMNVEV (reference sequence). CDR3 length equals 17 residues. This CDR3 reads CASSLSRRGGRLDTQYF. CDR3 bases: TGTGCCAGCAGTTTATCACGGCGGGGGGGCCGGTTAGATACGCAGTATTTT.

The chain links TRBV4-1 to TRBJ1-1; D is possibly TRBD1 (5 bases). Germline V lookup: CDR1 MGHRA, CDR2 YSYEKL. V was pared by 1 base and J by 6 bases, with 12 bases between. This CDR3 comprises 14 residues. The DNA for the CDR3 is TGCGCCAGCAGCCAAGTTTCAGGGATGTCTGAAGCTTTCTTT. Amino acids: CASSQVSGMSEAFF.

The rearrangement uses TRBV20-1 and TRBJ2-5; 7 nucleotides line up with TRBD2. This CDR3 is built from 15 residues. J was trimmed by 0 bases and V by 0 bases; bases with no gene match: 4. CDR1 and CDR2 (germline): DFQATT, SNEGSKA (reference sequence). The CDR3 region has the DNA TGCAGTGCTAGAGATCCAGCGGGGCACCAAGAGACCCAGTACTTC. Residues: CSARDPAGHQETQYF.

The chain couples TRBV5-1 to TRBJ1-6; 7 bases are shared with TRBD1. The CDR3 loop spans 14 amino acids. Germline V lookup: CDR1 SGHRS, CDR2 YFSETQ. J gave up 7 bases and V 4 bases, and 5 bases lay outside the gene matches. The CDR3 DNA is TGCGCCAGCAGCCCCCGACAGGGCAATTCACCCCTCCACTTT. Amino acids: CASSPRQGNSPLHF.

The J gene is TRBJ1-4, the V gene TRBV5-1, with D possibly being TRBD1 (5 bases). The CDR3 sequence is 14 residues long. CDR1 and CDR2 from the germline V gene are SGHRS and YFSETQ. V was shortened by 3 bases and J by 8 bases, with 14 bases between the two germline ends. The CDR3 region is CASSSTGVGEKLFF. The CDR3 DNA follows: TGCGCCAGCAGCTCCACGGGGGTAGGGGAAAAACTGTTTTTT.

The J gene is TRBJ2-7, the V gene TRBV10-3; no definite D call. Trimming took 6 bases from V and 4 from J, leaving 7 bases between them. CDR3 length: 11 residues. The V gene's germline CDR1 is ENHRY and CDR2 SYGVKD. Here the CDR3 reads CAIRDTYEQYF. The CDR3, as DNA: TGTGCCATCAGGGATACTTACGAGCAGTACTTC.

The chain combines TRBV7-9 with TRBJ1-1; 7 nucleotides line up with TRBD1. The junction had 7 bases not matched to a gene; V was cut back by 5 bases and J by 4 bases. CDR1 and CDR2 from the germline V gene are SEHNR and FQNEAQ (reference sequence). The CDR3 has 14 amino acids. In DNA form, the CDR3 reads TGTGCCAGCAGCATAGGGGGCGCGGGCACTGAAGCTTTCTTT. Residues: CASSIGGAGTEAFF.

This chain links TRBV29-1 with TRBJ2-3; the D is unclear. CDR3 length: 12 residues. The V gene lost 2 bases and the J gene lost 1 base, with 4 bases spanning the gap. The germline V gene has CDR1 SQVTM and CDR2 ANQGSEA. This chain's CDR3 is CSVERGTDTQYF. The CDR3 nucleotides read TGCAGCGTTGAACGGGGCACAGATACGCAGTATTTT.

DNA of the CDR3: TGTGCCCGACCATTGCGGGGGGCCCATGAGCAGTTCTTC. Translation gives CARPLRGAHEQFF. The chain uses TRBV30 and TRBJ2-1, with 8 bases aligning to TRBD2. Germline assignment: CDR1 GTSNPN and CDR2 SVGIG (reference sequence). This CDR3 contains 13 residues. The trim removed 8 bases at V and 8 bases at J, leaving 11 bases unmatched.

The chain joins TRBV19 to TRBJ1-5; 9 nucleotides line up with TRBD1. This CDR3 contains 15 residues. The V and J ends lost 6 bases and 5 bases, in that order; junction bases with no gene match: 8. The V gene's germline CDR1 is LNHDA and CDR2 SQIVND (reference sequence). The CDR3, as DNA: TGTGCCAGTAGGGGATCCGGGACAGGGTATCAGCCCCAGCATTTT. It codes for CASRGSGTGYQPQHF. Using reference TRBV19 and TRBJ1-5 for the parts outside the CDR3, the full variable domain is DGGITQSPKYLFRKEGQNVTLSCEQNLNHDAMYWYRQDPGQGLRLIYYSQIVNDFQKGDIAEGYSVSREKKESFPLTVTSAQKNPTAFYLCASRGSGTGYQPQHFGDGTRLSIL.

This clonotype has only one observation. This chain uses TRBV24-1 with TRBJ2-3, with D maybe TRBD1 (5 bases). This CDR3 is built from 16 residues. Germline V CDR1 and CDR2: KGHDR, SFDVKD. The V gene lost 4 bases and the J gene lost 4 bases, with 17 bases spanning the gap. The CDR3 sequence is CATSDPLGHPPDTQYF. The CDR3 DNA follows: TGTGCCACCAGTGACCCCTTAGGACACCCTCCAGATACGCAGTATTTT.

This clonotype has a handful of counts. The chain carries TRBV5-1 and TRBJ2-2, with D maybe TRBD1 (5 bases). The CDR3 is 14 residues long. Germline CDR1 reads SGHRS; CDR2 reads YFSETQ. Trimming cost V 4 bases and J 5 bases, with 12 bases left between them. The CDR3 nucleotides are TGCGCCAGCAGCCCCCAGGGTCGAACCGGGGAGCTGTTTTTT. Translating it yields CASSPQGRTGELFF.